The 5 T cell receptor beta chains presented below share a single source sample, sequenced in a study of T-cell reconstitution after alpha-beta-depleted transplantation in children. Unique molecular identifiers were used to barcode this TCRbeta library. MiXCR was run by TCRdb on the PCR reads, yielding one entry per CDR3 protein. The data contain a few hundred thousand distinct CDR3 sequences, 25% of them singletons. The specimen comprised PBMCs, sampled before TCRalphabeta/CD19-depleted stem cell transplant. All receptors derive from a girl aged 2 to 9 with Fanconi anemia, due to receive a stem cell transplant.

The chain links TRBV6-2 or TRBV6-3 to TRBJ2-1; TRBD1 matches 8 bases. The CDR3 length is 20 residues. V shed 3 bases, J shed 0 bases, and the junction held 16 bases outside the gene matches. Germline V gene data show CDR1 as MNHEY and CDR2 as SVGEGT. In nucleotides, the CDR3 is TGTGCCAGCAGTTATTCCCACCCGGGACAGGCGATGAGCTCCTACAATGAGCAGTTCTTC. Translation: CASSYSHPGQAMSSYNEQFF.

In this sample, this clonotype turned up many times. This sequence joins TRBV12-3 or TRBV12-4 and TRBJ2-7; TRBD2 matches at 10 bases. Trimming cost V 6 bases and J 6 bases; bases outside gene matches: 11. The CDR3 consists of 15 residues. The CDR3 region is CASRTELAGSGEQYF. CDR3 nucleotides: TGTGCCAGCAGGACCGAACTAGCGGGGTCTGGCGAGCAGTACTTC.

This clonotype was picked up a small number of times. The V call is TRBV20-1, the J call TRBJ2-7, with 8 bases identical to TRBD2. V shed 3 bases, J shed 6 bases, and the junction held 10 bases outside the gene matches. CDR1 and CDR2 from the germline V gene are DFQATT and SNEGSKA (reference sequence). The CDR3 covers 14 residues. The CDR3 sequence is CSARAGGQIGEQYF. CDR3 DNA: TGCAGTGCTAGGGCGGGGGGCCAAATAGGCGAGCAGTACTTC.

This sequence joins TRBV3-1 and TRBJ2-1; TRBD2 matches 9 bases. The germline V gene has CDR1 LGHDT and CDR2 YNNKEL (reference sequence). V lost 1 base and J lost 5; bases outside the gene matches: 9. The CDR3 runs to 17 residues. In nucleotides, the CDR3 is TGTGCCAGCAGCCAAGGACTAGCGGACGGGAGGAACAATGAGCAGTTCTTC. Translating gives CASSQGLADGRNNEQFF.

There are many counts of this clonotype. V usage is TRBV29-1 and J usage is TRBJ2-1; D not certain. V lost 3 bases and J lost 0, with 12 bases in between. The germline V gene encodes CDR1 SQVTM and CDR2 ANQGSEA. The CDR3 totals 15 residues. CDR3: CSVDLRASSYNEQFF. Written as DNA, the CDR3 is TGCAGCGTTGACCTCCGGGCAAGCTCCTACAATGAGCAGTTCTTC.